The rows below give T cell receptor beta chains drawn from one sample of a study of cytomegalovirus exposure and HLA in healthy donors. Data came from immunoSEQ multiplex PCR; TCRdb stores just in-frame clones and leaves some out. Of about 110,000 clones in the sample, roughly three quarters were seen once. The sequenced sample consisted of PBMCs. These receptors originate from a man younger than 35 in good health and CMV-seronegative. Each CDR3 is given with its conserved first and last residue. The D gene is left open where the match is weak. Not every row has a clone size; where given, it reads once, few, many or a size class.

TRBJ1-1 . . TRBV4-3 CASSQELRGEAFF TGCGCCAGCAGCCAAGAACTACGGGGTGAAGCTTTCTTT
TRBJ1-1 once TRBD1 TRBV6-6 CASSYDRGGAPEAFF TGTGCCAGCAGTTACGACAGGGGGGGTGCTCCTGAAGCTTTCTTT
TRBJ1-3 . TRBD1 TRBV11-2 CASSLVGQRLSGNTIYF TGTGCCAGCAGCTTAGTGGGACAGAGACTCTCTGGAAACACCATATATTTT
TRBJ2-3 many . TRBV5-4 CASSLGPGRDTQYF TGTGCCAGCAGCTTGGGTCCGGGTCGAGATACGCAGTATTTT
TRBJ1-6 . TRBD1 TRBV5-1 CASSETGVRSPLHF TGCGCCAGCAGCGAAACAGGGGTTAGGTCACCCCTCCACTTT
TRBJ1-2 . . TRBV5-4 CASSLRGGNGYPF TGTGCCAGCAGCTTGCGGGGGGGTAATGGCTACCCCTTC
TRBJ2-5 few . TRBV18 CASSPGAQETQYF TGTGCCAGCTCACCAGGGGCCCAAGAGACCCAGTACTTC
TRBJ2-2 . TRBD1 TRBV4-3 CASSQSGTGTTGELFF TGCGCCAGCAGCCAATCCGGGACAGGGACCACCGGGGAGCTGTTTTTT
TRBJ1-1 . . TRBV6-1 CASSEFGRGGWNTEAFF TGTGCCAGCAGTGAATTCGGGAGGGGAGGTTGGAACACTGAAGCTTTCTTT
TRBJ1-6 . TRBD1 TRBV5-4 CASSLAGRQGTPLHF TGTGCCAGCAGCTTGGCCGGGAGACAGGGGACACCCCTCCACTTT
TRBJ2-7 few . TRBV4-2 CASSPHYEQYF TGTGCCAGCAGCCCCCATTACGAGCAGTACTTC
TRBJ2-2 . . TRBV15 CATSTRDKLFF TGTGCCACCAGTACCCGAGATAAGCTGTTTTTT
TRBJ2-3 . . TRBV15 CATSRDRAADTQYF TGTGCCACCAGCAGAGACAGGGCCGCAGATACGCAGTATTTT
TRBJ2-7 few . TRBV12-1 CASSGRLAGPYEQYF TGTGCCAGCAGCGGAAGACTAGCGGGGCCGTACGAGCAGTACTTC
TRBJ2-7 . . TRBV7-2 CASSFRGTSSYEQYF TGTGCCAGCAGCTTTAGGGGGACCAGCTCCTACGAGCAGTACTTC
TRBJ1-1 . . TRBV19 CASSFAAGATEAFF TGTGCCAGTAGTTTTGCAGCGGGGGCCACTGAAGCTTTCTTT
TRBJ2-7 . . TRBV11-3 CASSQGAGASFDEQYF TGTGCCAGCAGCCAGGGGGCGGGGGCCTCCTTCGACGAGCAGTACTTC
TRBJ2-1 . . TRBV6-5 CASSRGIADNEQFF TGTGCCAGCAGTAGGGGCATAGCAGACAATGAGCAGTTCTTC
TRBJ1-4 few TRBD1 TRBV4-3 CASSQTDRDYEKLFF TGCGCCAGCAGCCAAACCGACAGGGATTATGAAAAACTGTTTTTT
TRBJ2-7 . . TRBV11-3 CASSPSQGYEQYF TGTGCCAGCAGCCCAAGCCAGGGCTACGAGCAGTACTTC
TRBJ2-7 . TRBD1 TRBV19 CASSETGDSYEQYF TGTGCCAGTAGTGAGACAGGGGACTCCTACGAGCAGTACTTC
TRBJ1-6 . TRBD1 TRBV6-5 CASRAPGQRSSPLHF TGTGCCAGCCGTGCTCCGGGACAGAGGTCTTCACCCCTCCACTTT
TRBJ2-1 few . TRBV7-7 CASSLGGTYNEQFF TGTGCCAGCAGCTTAGGCGGGACGTACAATGAGCAGTTCTTC
TRBJ1-5 . . TRBV5-1 CASSPGQLGSNQPQHF TGCGCCAGCAGCCCTGGACAGTTAGGCAGCAATCAGCCCCAGCATTTT
TRBJ2-5 . TRBD2 TRBV5-1 CASSLITGGHQETQYF TGCGCCAGCAGCTTGATTACGGGGGGGCACCAAGAGACCCAGTACTTC
TRBJ2-7 . . TRBV12-2 CASRPRKVTSGGWPYEQYF TGTGCAAGTCGCCCCCGGAAAGTGACTAGCGGGGGGTGGCCCTACGAGCAGTACTTC
TRBJ1-1 . . TRBV7-9 CSSARGGTEAFF TGTTCCAGTGCGAGGGGGGGCACTGAAGCTTTCTTT
TRBJ2-5 . TRBD1 TRBV11-2 CASSGRGTGLGETQYF TGTGCCAGCAGCGGACGCGGGACAGGGTTGGGGGAGACCCAGTACTTC
TRBJ2-1 . TRBD1 TRBV7-8 CASSLRDSAVLSSYNEQFF TGTGCCAGCAGCCTCCGGGACAGCGCGGTTTTGAGCTCCTACAATGAGCAGTTCTTC
TRBJ2-1 . . TRBV7-2 CASSLNYGGRDEQFF TGTGCCAGCAGCTTAAATTACGGGGGTCGGGATGAGCAGTTCTTC
TRBJ1-1 . . TRBV19 CASKQVGFDTEAFF TGTGCCAGTAAACAGGTCGGTTTTGACACTGAAGCTTTCTTT
TRBJ1-2 . . TRBV19 CASSLTPNYGYTF TGTGCCAGTAGTCTTACACCTAACTATGGCTACACCTTC
TRBJ2-5 . . TRBV6-5 CASSPQGGRGETQYF TGTGCCAGCAGCCCACAGGGAGGGAGGGGCGAGACCCAGTACTTC
TRBJ1-5 . TRBD1 TRBV7-2 CASSLEGRGLGQPQHF TGTGCCAGCAGCTTAGAGGGCAGGGGGTTAGGACAGCCCCAGCATTTT
TRBJ2-1 . . TRBV6-4 CASSDSTGASYNEQFF TGTGCCAGCAGTGACTCGACTGGGGCCTCCTACAATGAGCAGTTCTTC
TRBJ1-5 . . TRBV7-9 CASSLVDSHYSNQPQHF TGTGCCAGCAGCTTAGTAGACAGCCATTATAGCAATCAGCCCCAGCATTTT
TRBJ1-2 once TRBD1 TRBV11-2 CASSGTGAWGYTF TGTGCCAGCAGCGGGACAGGGGCGTGGGGCTACACCTTC
TRBJ1-6 . TRBD1 TRBV7-8 CASSLIRDRGNSPLHF TGTGCCAGCAGCTTAATCCGGGACAGGGGGAACTCACCCCTCCACTTT
TRBJ2-5 . . TRBV6-5 CASSYSGRVGSETQYF TGTGCCAGCAGTTACTCGGGCAGGGTGGGATCGGAGACCCAGTACTTC
TRBJ2-2 . . TRBV5-1 CASSPHSGELFF TGCGCCAGCAGCCCCCATTCCGGGGAGCTGTTTTTT
TRBJ2-3 . TRBD2 TRBV9 CASSPSGGLAGDTQYF TGTGCCAGCAGCCCCTCTGGGGGACTAGCGGGAGATACGCAGTATTTT
TRBJ2-4 . . TRBV7-9 CSSSLELGHEYF TGTTCCAGCAGCTTAGAGCTGGGGCATGAGTACTTC
TRBJ2-1 few TRBD2 TRBV6-1 CASWGWEGVNEQFF TGTGCCAGCTGGGGTTGGGAGGGAGTTAATGAGCAGTTCTTC
TRBJ2-3 . TRBD1 TRBV5-6 CASSYRTGWTDTQYF TGTGCCAGCAGCTACAGGACAGGGTGGACAGATACGCAGTATTTT
TRBJ2-6 . TRBD2 TRBV19 CASSPQIGGSGANVLTF TGTGCCAGTAGTCCGCAAATCGGGGGGTCTGGGGCCAACGTCCTGACTTTC
TRBJ2-7 . TRBD2 TRBV14 CASSHPSGGSLEQYF TGTGCCAGCAGCCACCCTAGCGGAGGATCGCTGGAGCAGTACTTC
TRBJ1-4 few . TRBV20-1 CSARDTLGVLF TGCAGTGCTAGAGACACCCTAGGGGTACTTTTT
TRBJ1-6 . . TRBV7-2 CASRRETGTNSPLHF TGTGCCAGCAGACGGGAGACGGGAACTAATTCACCCCTCCACTTT
TRBJ2-1 . TRBD2 TRBV7-9 CASSLGTSGVYEQFF TGTGCCAGCAGCTTAGGGACTAGCGGGGTTTATGAGCAGTTCTTC